These 22 T cell receptor beta chains were sequenced from one sample in a study of blood T cell repertoires in COVID-19. Some clones are missing from TCRdb's copy, which holds only in-frame ones; the method was immunoSEQ multiplex PCR. The sample shows some 220,000 clones, 84% of them seen only once. What was sequenced was peripheral blood. The receptors shown here come from a woman over 75 with active or convalescent COVID-19.

V gene TRBV6-2 or TRBV6-3 combines with J gene TRBJ1-1, with D unresolved. Trimming removed 0 bases from V and 1 base from J, with 6 bases in between. The CDR3 extends over 14 amino acids. CDR1 and CDR2 (germline): MNHEY, SVGEGT. The CDR3 sequence is CASSYSGKNTEAFF. DNA of the CDR3: TGTGCCAGCAGTTACTCTGGCAAGAACACTGAAGCTTTCTTT.

The chain combines TRBV9 with TRBJ2-2, with D possibly matching TRBD2 (6 bases). CDR3 length equals 13 residues. Germline-derived CDR1 and CDR2 are SGDLS and YYNGEE. V gave up 5 bases and J gave up 3 bases, with 8 bases separating them. CDR3 loop: CASSSGDTGELFF. CDR3 DNA: TGTGCCAGCAGTTCGGGGGACACCGGGGAGCTGTTTTTT.

The chain joins TRBV14 to TRBJ2-1; maybe TRBD2 (5 bases). V was trimmed by 4 bases and J by 5 bases, leaving 18 bases between them. This CDR3 is 16 amino acids long. CDR1 SGHDN and CDR2 FVKESK come from the germline V gene. The CDR3 loop reads CASSPYWTGINNEQFF. The CDR3 coding sequence is TGTGCCAGCAGCCCATACTGGACTGGGATTAACAATGAGCAGTTCTTC.

This chain uses TRBV5-6 with TRBJ2-5; 8 bases map to TRBD2. The CDR3 covers 14 residues. V shed 9 bases, J shed 4 bases, and the junction held 11 bases outside the gene matches. The germline gives CDR1 SGHDT, CDR2 YYEEEE. CDR3 bases: TGTGCCACGACCGGCGCGGGAGGCCCAGAGACCCAGTACTTC. Its translation: CATTGAGGPETQYF.

The rearrangement uses TRBV12-3 or TRBV12-4 and TRBJ2-5; unclear D gene. The V end was cut by 4 bases, the J end by 1 base, with 7 bases between. This CDR3 contains 13 residues. The CDR3 region is CASSYVAQETQYF. The CDR3 coding sequence is TGTGCCAGCAGTTATGTGGCCCAAGAGACCCAGTACTTC.

The CDR3 region has the DNA TGTGCCAGCAGTTACCCGAAGACGGGGTCCTACGAGCAGTACTTC. Residues: CASSYPKTGSYEQYF. This rearrangement joins TRBV6-5 to TRBJ2-7, with TRBD2 as a possible D gene (5 bases). The CDR3 spans 15 residues. V lost 2 bases to trimming and J lost 1 base, with 12 bases between them. The germline V gene encodes CDR1 MNHEY and CDR2 SVGAGI.

The gene calls are TRBV2 and TRBJ1-2, with D maybe TRBD1 (5 bases). The V end lost 7 bases, the J end lost 2 bases, and 11 bases lay between the germline ends. CDR1 is SNHLY and CDR2 is FYNNEI in the germline V gene. CDR3 length equals 13 residues. The CDR3 nucleotides are TGTGCCAGCATCGGGGGGATAAACTATGGCTACACCTTC. It specifies CASIGGINYGYTF. Variable domain in full (rest from reference TRBV2 and TRBJ1-2): EPEVTQTPSHQVTQMGQEVILRCVPISNHLYFYWYRQILGQKVEFLVSFYNNEISEKSEIFDDQFSVERPDGSNFTLKIRSTKLEDSAMYFCASIGGINYGYTFGSGTRLTVV.

The genes are TRBV11-2 and TRBJ1-2; 8 nucleotides match TRBD1. The CDR3 has 16 amino acids. Germline V gene data show CDR1 as SGHAT and CDR2 as FQNNGV. After removal of 4 bases from V and 8 bases from J, the junction contained 15 bases not matched to a gene. This CDR3 reads CASSSNLRQGPYGYTF. The CDR3 nucleotides are TGTGCCAGCAGCTCAAACCTTAGACAGGGGCCCTACGGCTACACCTTC.

This chain connects TRBV7-9 to TRBJ2-2; 7 positions match TRBD1. Trimming removed 1 base from V and 6 bases from J; junction bases left unmatched: 8. The germline CDR1 and CDR2 sequences are SEHNR and FQNEAQ (reference sequence). The length of the CDR3 is 16 residues. CDR3 amino acids: CASSLGIGQGAGELFF. The CDR3 nucleotides are TGTGCCAGCAGCTTAGGGATCGGGCAGGGGGCCGGGGAGCTGTTTTTT.

The V gene is TRBV5-1, the J gene TRBJ2-3; TRBD2 agrees at 11 bases. CDR1 is SGHRS, CDR2 YFSETQ, per germline. Trimming cost V 4 bases and J 0 bases; bases outside gene matches: 4. The CDR3 is 16 residues long. CDR3 sequence: CASSIGTSGSTDTQYF. CDR3 coding DNA: TGCGCCAGCAGCATAGGGACTAGCGGCAGCACAGATACGCAGTATTTT.

The chain links TRBV4-1 to TRBJ2-3; D is perhaps TRBD1 (6 bases). Germline CDR1 reads MGHRA; CDR2 reads YSYEKL. There are 15 residues in the CDR3. Trimming left V 0 bases short and J 6 bases short, with 13 bases between. DNA for the CDR3: TGCGCCAGCAGCCAAGATCTTCAGGGGCGGGATACGCAGTATTTT. It translates to CASSQDLQGRDTQYF.

This clone was recorded only once. The CDR3 is CASRKGGGSYSPLHF. The CDR3 coding sequence is TGTGCCAGCAGAAAGGGGGGGGGATCCTATTCACCCCTCCACTTT. The chain joins TRBV7-2 to TRBJ1-6; D perhaps matches TRBD1 (6 bases). V lost 6 bases and J lost 8, with 17 bases in between. Germline CDR1 is SGHTA and CDR2 is FQGNSA. The CDR3 has 15 amino acids.

The J gene is TRBJ2-1, the V gene TRBV3-1 (or the pseudogene TRBV3-2); TRBD2 matches 9 bases. With V trimmed by 8 bases and J by 4 bases, 15 bases remained unmatched. The CDR3 length is 17 residues. Germline V gene sequence: CDR1 LGHDT, CDR2 YNNKEL (reference sequence). The CDR3 sequence: CASGVRRGRGGYNEQFF. CDR3 bases: TGTGCCAGCGGCGTTAGGCGGGGGCGGGGGGGATACAATGAGCAGTTCTTC.

This clone occurred a few times. The rearrangement links TRBV24-1 to TRBJ2-5, with TRBD1 matching over 7 bases. Germline CDR1 is KGHDR and CDR2 is SFDVKD. V shed 2 bases, J shed 1 base, and the junction held 3 bases outside the gene matches. The CDR3 consists of 15 residues. CDR3 sequence reads: CATSDWAGGQETQYF. Here the CDR3 DNA reads TGTGCCACCAGTGATTGGGCAGGGGGCCAAGAGACCCAGTACTTC.

This rearrangement joins TRBV4-2 to TRBJ2-1; 8 bases match TRBD1. The germline V gene encodes CDR1 LGHNA and CDR2 YNFKEQ. V was pared by 0 bases and J by 2 bases, with 6 bases of the junction left unmatched. This CDR3 is built from 17 residues. The DNA for the CDR3 is TGTGCCAGCAGCCAAGATTCTAACAGGGGGGCCTACAATGAGCAGTTCTTC. This sequence encodes CASSQDSNRGAYNEQFF.

V usage is TRBV5-1 and J usage is TRBJ2-5; D may be TRBD1 (6 bases). This CDR3 region has 13 residues. V shed 0 bases and J shed 6 bases, with 9 bases lying between them. Per the germline V gene, CDR1 is SGHRS and CDR2 is YFSETQ. In DNA form, the CDR3 reads TGCGCCAGCAGCTTGGACAGGGTACAGACCCAGTACTTC. It codes for CASSLDRVQTQYF.

The chain has TRBV6-6 and TRBJ1-3, with a possible D match to TRBD1 (5 bases). This CDR3 has 14 amino acids. Deletions cut 6 bases from V and 4 bases from J, with 13 bases between. Per the germline V gene, CDR1 is MNHNY and CDR2 is SVGAGI (reference sequence). The CDR3 nucleotides read TGTGCCAGCAGAACCTATCGACAGGGAAACACCATATATTTT. Its translation: CASRTYRQGNTIYF.

This chain joins TRBV11-2 and TRBJ1-5; D uncertain. V lost 4 bases and J lost 3, with 7 bases in between. The CDR3 spans 13 residues. CDR1 is SGHAT, CDR2 FQNNGV, per germline. CDR3 in amino acids: CASSSRYNQPQHF. The DNA for the CDR3 is TGTGCCAGCAGCTCCCGTTACAATCAGCCCCAGCATTTT.

This chain links TRBV3-1 (or the pseudogene TRBV3-2) with TRBJ2-5, with 8 bases fitting TRBD2. The CDR3 has 16 residues. Germline loops: CDR1 LGHDT, CDR2 YNNKEL (reference sequence). V lost 3 bases, J lost 4 bases, and 10 bases stayed unmatched. Here the CDR3 reads CASSHPPGLEGETQYF. CDR3 nucleotide sequence: TGTGCCAGCAGCCACCCGCCGGGACTAGAGGGAGAGACCCAGTACTTC.

The rearrangement joins TRBV15 to TRBJ2-3; D is undetermined. CDR1 is LNHNV and CDR2 is YYDKDF in the germline V gene (reference sequence). V shed 6 bases and J shed 0 bases, with 7 bases lying between them. There are 13 residues in the CDR3. For the CDR3, the DNA is TGTGCCACCAGGTATCCTAGCACAGATACGCAGTATTTT. Its protein product is CATRYPSTDTQYF.

This clone was observed a few times. The chain is built from TRBV12-3 or TRBV12-4 and TRBJ2-7; 8 bases align to TRBD1. CDR3 size: 13 residues. Trimming took 4 bases from V and 5 from J; bases not matched to a gene: 4. The CDR3 loop reads CASSSDRAHEQYF. Here the CDR3 DNA reads TGTGCCAGCAGTTCGGACAGGGCCCACGAGCAGTACTTC.

With respect to this clone: One end of the junction does not line up with germline, which may come from a read error. This chain connects TRBV28 to TRBJ1-1; 10 nucleotides match TRBD1. Germline CDR1 reads MDHEN; CDR2 reads SYDVKM. There are 12 residues in the CDR3. CDR3 amino acids: CASSPDRGPFLF. In DNA, the CDR3 is TGTGCCAGCAGCCCTGACAGGGGGCCGTTCCTTTTT. The whole variable domain, remainder taken from reference TRBV28 and TRBJ1-1, is DVKVTQSSRYLVKRTGEKVFLECVQDMDHENMFWYRQDPGLGLRLIYFSYDVKMKEKGDIPEGYSVSREKKERFSLILESASTNQTSMYLCASSPDRGPFLFGQGTRLTVV.